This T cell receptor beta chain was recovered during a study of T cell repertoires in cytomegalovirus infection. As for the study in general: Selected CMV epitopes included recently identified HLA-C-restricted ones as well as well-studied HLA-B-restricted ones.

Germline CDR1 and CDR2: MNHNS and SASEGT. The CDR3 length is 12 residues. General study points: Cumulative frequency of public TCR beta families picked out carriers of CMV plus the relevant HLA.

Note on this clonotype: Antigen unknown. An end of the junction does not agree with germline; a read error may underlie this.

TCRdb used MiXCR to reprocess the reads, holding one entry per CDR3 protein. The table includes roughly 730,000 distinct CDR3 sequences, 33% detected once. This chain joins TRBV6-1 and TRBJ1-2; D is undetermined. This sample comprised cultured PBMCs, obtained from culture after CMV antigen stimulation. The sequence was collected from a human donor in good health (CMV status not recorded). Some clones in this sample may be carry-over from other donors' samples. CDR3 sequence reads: CASSDLTHGYPF. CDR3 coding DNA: TGTGCCAGCAGTGATTTGACTCATGGCTACCCCTTC.